This TCR beta chain was profiled in a study of T cells in Graves' hyperthyroidism and ophthalmopathy (dated by TCRdb to 2018 to 2020). Study-wide context: Peripheral blood samples were taken at the time of initial diagnosis, prior to any treatment. Prospective prediction of ophthalmopathy was tested in an independent validation cohort consisting of 18 to 20 hyperthyroidism patients and more than 15 patients who later progressed to ophthalmopathy. The paper describes TCR Vbeta CDR3 sequencing of 135 peripheral blood samples, made up of around 41 ophthalmopathy patients, 70 to 75 hyperthyroidism patients and some 17 progressor patients. The roughly 91 discovery patients were randomly divided into training and test sets at a 7:3 ratio. A discovery cohort of around 100 patients, about 44 with Graves' ophthalmopathy and 55 to 65 with stable Graves' hyperthyroidism, was used to find distinguishing TCR V-J signatures. The study also compared thyroid tissue and blood T-cell repertoires from 5 to 7 Graves' hyperthyroidism patients. Following sampling, methimazole starting at 30 mg daily was given to hyperthyroidism patients, and high-dose intravenous methylprednisolone was given to ophthalmopathy patients. What the research found in general, with its limitations: Most expanded thyroid clonotypes (frequency above 0.001) were also found in blood, which suggests that blood repertoires may mirror thyroid immune responses. A 13 V-J signature model separated ophthalmopathy from stable hyperthyroidism, with 87.88% sensitivity and 81.08% specificity in cross-validation and 80%/75% in testing. During validation, the model predicted progression to ophthalmopathy a median of roughly 7.1 months ahead of onset, with more than 55% sensitivity and under 85% specificity. Sample size was not statistically predetermined, and investigators were not blinded to group allocation.

The CDR3 runs 14 amino acids, cysteine and phenylalanine included. Only the CDR3 portion is preserved as DNA: 42 bases, with reading frame beginning at the first base. Sequences SGHAT (CDR1) and FQNNGV (CDR2) are obtained from the germline V gene. V is shortened by 1 base, J by 1 base, and the region joining them spans 7 bases. There are many counts of this clonotype. Its antigen remains undetermined. Base qualities are not provided; no much larger clone lies one nucleotide away. Ophthalmopathy patients had moderately to severely active disease, Clinical Activity Score of at least 3, NOSPECS grade of at least 4, and duration under 3 months. Patients with uncontrolled infections, other autoimmune diseases, pregnancy or lactation were excluded. Diagnoses were established on the basis of clinical symptoms, serum thyroxine and TRAb, thyroid ultrasound, and orbital computed tomography. PBMCs were isolated from about 10 ml of fresh peripheral blood by Ficoll-Paque density gradient centrifugation. Total RNA was extracted with Trizol reagent, and quality was checked on an Agilent 2100 Bioanalyzer.

The TCR beta CDR3 regions were amplified from the RNA transcripts. A first-round RT-PCR of the TCR CDR3 used the HTBI primer set with the Qiagen OneStep RT-PCR kit. Libraries were constructed in a second round of multiplex PCR, after which size selection and purification were performed. Sequencing of the libraries was done on an Illumina HiSeq2000 using paired-end 100 bp reads. The authors processed their data as follows. SOAPnuke was used to process the raw data, throwing out any read that contained adapters or uncalled bases, had a mean Phred below 15, or lacked an exact constant-primer or identifier match. COPE v1.2.5 was used to merge high-quality paired reads, and clonotypes were defined as unique nucleotide sequences. MiTCR v1.1 was used to align clonotypes to the IMGT TRBV, TRBD and TRBJ reference segments. Analysis was restricted to V-J combinations with a frequency above 0.0001, which covered 98% to 99.2% of repertoires. The TCS score was defined as the ratio of F50 (clonal expansion) to E x V (chaos), calculated using BLOSUM62-based TCRdist between CDR3 peptides within each V-J. Welch's t-statistics and random forest reduced around 510 V-J features to under 15, which were used in a naive Bayes classifier (R e1071). The public sequencing data were trimmed at Q25 with fastp and processed into clonotypes with MiXCR by TCRdb, which kept only in-frame beta chains. One record per CDR3 amino acid sequence lists the most common genes and DNA. These V and J calls derive from TCRdb rather than the authors' analysis. Across this sample there are approximately 530,000 distinct CDR3 sequences, with 20% seen only once. The ten largest clones capture 47% of the sample.

This clonotype originated in a man aged 35 to 55 with Graves' ophthalmopathy. In this chain, TRBV11-2 is recombined with TRBJ1-1; the D gene remains uncertain. The sample comprised blood. The CDR3 reads as follows: CASSLVRENTEAFF. The DNA sequence is as follows: TGTGCCAGCAGCTTAGTTCGGGAGAACACTGAAGCTTTCTTT.